This T cell receptor beta chain appears in the sequencing data of a study of post-analysis software for immune sequencing data. Study at large: The disease courses covered relapsing-remitting, secondary progressive and progressive-relapsing multiple sclerosis. Notes on the study in general: When the samples were clustered directly with F measure, those that had been prepared in the same batch showed strong co-clustering. Diversity measured as normalized Chao1 was significantly lower in multiple sclerosis patients than in controls. When patients were compared with controls, five TRBV segments were more frequent, TRBV5-6, TRBV5-1 and TRBV20-1 among them.

On this clonotype itself: The antigen is undetermined.

The TCR beta cDNA libraries contained unique molecular identifiers. T cells numbering roughly 0.9 to 11 million gave rise to 500,000 to 600,000 cDNA molecules. TCRdb re-called the PCR reads through MiXCR, storing one row per CDR3 protein. This sample has 450,000 to 650,000 distinct CDR3 sequences; roughly 47% occur once, and the top ten carry about 1.5%. CDR1 and CDR2 from the germline V gene are DFQATT and SNEGSKA (reference sequence). The CDR3 is 15 residues long. V lost 3 bases to trimming and J lost 7 bases, with 22 bases between them. This rearrangement joins TRBV20-1 to TRBJ2-7, with D possibly matching TRBD2 (6 bases). The sequencing sample was made of blood. This clonotype was obtained from a girl aged 10-17 years with multiple sclerosis. In DNA, the CDR3 is TGCAGTGCTAGCGGGATCACTAGCCTTGCCTCGGAGCAGTACTTC. It is translated as CSASGITSLASEQYF.